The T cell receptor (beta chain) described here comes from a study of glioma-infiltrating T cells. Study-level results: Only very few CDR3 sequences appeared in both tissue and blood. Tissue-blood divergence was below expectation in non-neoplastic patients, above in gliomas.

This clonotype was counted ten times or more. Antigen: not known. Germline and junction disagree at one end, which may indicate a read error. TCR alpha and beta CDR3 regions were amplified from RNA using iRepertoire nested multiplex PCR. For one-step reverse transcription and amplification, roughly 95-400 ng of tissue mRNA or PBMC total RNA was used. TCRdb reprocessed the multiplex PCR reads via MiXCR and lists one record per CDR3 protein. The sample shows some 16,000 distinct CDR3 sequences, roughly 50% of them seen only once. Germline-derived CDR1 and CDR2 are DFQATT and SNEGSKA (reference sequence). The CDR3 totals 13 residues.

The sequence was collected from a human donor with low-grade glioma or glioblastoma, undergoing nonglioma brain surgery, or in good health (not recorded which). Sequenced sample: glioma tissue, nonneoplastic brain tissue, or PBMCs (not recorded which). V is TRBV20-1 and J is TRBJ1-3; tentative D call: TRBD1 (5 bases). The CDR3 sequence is CSARDLGGTTIYF. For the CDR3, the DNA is TGCAGTGCTAGAGATTTGGGGGGAACCACCATATATTTT.